A single sample gave rise to the 2 T cell receptor beta chains below, sequenced in a study of cytomegalovirus exposure and HLA in healthy donors. The PCR contained 60 Vbeta and 13 Jbeta primers. Clones were read by immunoSEQ multiplex PCR, and TCRdb kept only the in-frame ones, dropping some. The table records 65,000 to 75,000 clones, roughly two thirds of them present only once. The sequenced sample consisted of PBMCs. These TCRs come from a woman between 25 and 40 years old in good health and CMV-seronegative.

This chain links TRBV6-5 with TRBJ2-7; TRBD1 aligns across 8 bases. V gave up 0 bases and J gave up 6 bases; unmatched junction bases: 7. CDR1 and CDR2 from the germline V gene are MNHEY and SVGAGI. The CDR3 loop spans 15 amino acids. The CDR3 bases are TGTGCCAGCAGTTACTCTAGGACAGGGACCGGCGAGCAGTACTTC. It codes for CASSYSRTGTGEQYF.

The chain joins TRBV4-2 to TRBJ2-7; the D is unclear. Trimming took 0 bases from V and 3 from J, leaving 6 bases between them. From germline, CDR1 is LGHNA and CDR2 YNFKEQ. The CDR3 has 13 residues. This chain's CDR3 is CASSQDRGYEQYF. For the CDR3, the DNA is TGTGCCAGCAGCCAAGATAGAGGCTACGAGCAGTACTTC.